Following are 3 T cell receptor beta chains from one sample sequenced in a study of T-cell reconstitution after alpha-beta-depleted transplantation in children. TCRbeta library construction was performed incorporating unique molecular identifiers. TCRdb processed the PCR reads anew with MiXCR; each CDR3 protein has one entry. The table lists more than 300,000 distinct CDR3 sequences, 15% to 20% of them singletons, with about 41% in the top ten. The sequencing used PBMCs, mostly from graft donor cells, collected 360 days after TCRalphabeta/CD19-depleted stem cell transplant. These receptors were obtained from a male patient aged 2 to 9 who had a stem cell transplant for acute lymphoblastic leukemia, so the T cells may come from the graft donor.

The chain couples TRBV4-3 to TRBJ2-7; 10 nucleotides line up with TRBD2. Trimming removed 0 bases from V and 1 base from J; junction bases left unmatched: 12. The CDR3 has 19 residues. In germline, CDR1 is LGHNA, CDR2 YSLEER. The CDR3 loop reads CASSQDGLAGVKASYEQYF. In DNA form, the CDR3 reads TGCGCCAGCAGCCAAGATGGCCTAGCGGGAGTGAAGGCGTCCTACGAGCAGTACTTC.

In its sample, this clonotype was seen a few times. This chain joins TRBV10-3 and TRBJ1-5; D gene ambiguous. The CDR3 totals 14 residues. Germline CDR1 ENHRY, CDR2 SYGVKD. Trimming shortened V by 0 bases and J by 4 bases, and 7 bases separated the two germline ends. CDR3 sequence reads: CAISESARNQPQHF. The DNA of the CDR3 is TGTGCCATCAGTGAGTCCGCTAGGAATCAGCCCCAGCATTTT.

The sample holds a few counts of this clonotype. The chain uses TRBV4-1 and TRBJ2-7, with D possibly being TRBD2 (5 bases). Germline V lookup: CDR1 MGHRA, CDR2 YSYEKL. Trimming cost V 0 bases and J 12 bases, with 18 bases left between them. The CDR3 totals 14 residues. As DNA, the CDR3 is TGCGCCAGCAGCCAAGAATCGGACTTAAAACCGGCGTACTTC. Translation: CASSQESDLKPAYF.